A single sample gave rise to the 32 T cell receptor beta chains below, sequenced in a study of control samples from healthy donors and cancer patients. Sequencing used immunoSEQ multiplex PCR; TCRdb keeps in-frame clones, though not all of them. This repertoire shows about 150,000 clones, over 85% found once; its top ten account for about 5.8%. Sequenced: blood. Receptor source: a man aged 18 to 30 in good health.

The chain has TRBV30 and TRBJ2-1; 11 positions agree with TRBD2. The CDR3 extends over 15 amino acids. Germline V gives CDR1 GTSNPN, CDR2 SVGIG (reference sequence). The J segment lost 5 bases and the V segment lost 2 bases, leaving 5 bases of the junction unmatched. CDR3 nucleotides: TGTGCCTGGAGTTCGTTTAGCGGGGGGGACAATGAGCAGTTCTTC. This translates into CAWSSFSGGDNEQFF.

The chain employs TRBV27 and TRBJ1-5; weak D call: TRBD1 (6 bases). The CDR3 loop spans 15 amino acids. Trimming took 5 bases from V and 6 from J, leaving 17 bases between them. Germline V gives CDR1 MNHEY, CDR2 SMNVEV (reference sequence). The DNA of the CDR3 is TGTGCCAGCAGTAGGGGTCAGGGGATCGGTCAGCCCCAGCATTTT. This encodes CASSRGQGIGQPQHF.

The chain recombines TRBV27 with TRBJ2-1; D is tentatively TRBD1 or TRBD2 (6 bases each). Looked up from germline, CDR1 is MNHEY and CDR2 is SMNVEV (reference sequence). V lost 3 bases and J 4 bases, leaving 10 bases between the germline ends. This CDR3 comprises 14 residues. CDR3 sequence (DNA): TGTGCCAGCAGTTTTTCGGGGGCGTACAATGAGCAGTTCTTC. Translation: CASSFSGAYNEQFF.

With respect to this clone: This may be a read error, as it is one base from a much larger clone. The chain uses TRBV27 and TRBJ2-2; D unclear. CDR1 is MNHEY and CDR2 is SMNVEV in the germline V gene (reference sequence). The CDR3 has 12 residues. V shed 3 bases and J shed 2 bases, with 1 base lying between them. CDR3 sequence reads: CASSFNTGELFF. The CDR3 DNA is TGTGCCAGCAGTTTCAACACCGGGGAGCTGTTTTTT.

The genes are TRBV6-5 and TRBJ2-7; 14 bases line up with TRBD2. Germline V lookup: CDR1 MNHEY, CDR2 SVGAGI. The CDR3 spans 15 residues. Trimming took 11 bases from V and 2 from J; bases not matched to a gene: 8. CDR3 in DNA: TGTGCCTCCTTGGGACTAGCGGGGGAAACCTACGAGCAGTACTTC. Translated: CASLGLAGETYEQYF.

J is TRBJ1-1 and V is TRBV10-3; possibly TRBD1 for D (5 bases). V lost 11 bases, J lost 3 bases, and 22 bases lay in between. Germline V gives CDR1 ENHRY, CDR2 SYGVKD. This CDR3 spans 15 amino acids. The CDR3 DNA sequence: TGTGCCGCCAGGGAGGCAGGCCTACCGCACACTGAAGCTTTCTTT. Its protein product is CAAREAGLPHTEAFF.

This chain joins TRBV7-9 and TRBJ1-2, with D hard to call. CDR1 and CDR2 (germline): SEHNR, FQNEAQ (reference sequence). The V end was cut by 5 bases, the J end by 4 bases, with 17 bases between. This CDR3 spans 15 amino acids. CDR3 residues: CASSLRTGEGYGYTF. In nucleotides, the CDR3 is TGTGCCAGCAGCCTAAGGACTGGGGAAGGCTATGGCTACACCTTC.

The V and J genes are TRBV13 and TRBJ1-1; the match to TRBD1 covers 8 bases. The CDR3 length is 16 residues. After removal of 4 bases from V and 0 bases from J, the junction contained 7 bases not matched to a gene. Germline CDR1 and CDR2: PRHDT and FYEKMQ (reference sequence). CDR3 region: CASSSYDRGMNTEAFF. For the CDR3, the DNA is TGTGCCAGCAGCTCTTACGACAGGGGCATGAACACTGAAGCTTTCTTT.

This clone was counted once. V is TRBV19 and J is TRBJ2-7; 10 positions agree with TRBD1. The CDR3 is made up of 14 amino acids. Germline V gene data show CDR1 as LNHDA and CDR2 as SQIVND (reference sequence). V was clipped by 6 bases and J by 5 bases; unmatched bases: 7. The CDR3 loop is CASRGTTGGDEQYF. CDR3 in DNA: TGTGCCAGTAGGGGCACGACAGGGGGCGACGAGCAGTACTTC.

The CDR3 DNA sequence: TGTGCCAGCAGCTCCGACCTACCAGGGGCTGGGGCCAACGTCCTGACTTTC. It encodes CASSSDLPGAGANVLTF. The chain links TRBV5-4 to TRBJ2-6; possible D gene TRBD1, 6 bases. Germline CDR1 and CDR2: SGHNT and YYREEE (reference sequence). V lost 3 bases, J lost 2 bases, and 15 bases lay in between. The CDR3 extends over 17 amino acids.

The rearrangement uses TRBV5-1 and TRBJ2-1; the D is unclear. With 2 bases removed from V and 7 bases from J, the gap between germline ends came to 16 bases. Germline V lookup: CDR1 SGHRS, CDR2 YFSETQ. The CDR3 consists of 15 residues. The CDR3 nucleotides are TGCGCCAGCAGCTTCCAACCAACTATTGGGAATGAGCAGTTCTTC. Protein sequence: CASSFQPTIGNEQFF. The full variable domain, its missing parts supplied by reference TRBV5-1 and TRBJ2-1, is KAGVTQTPRYLIKTRGQQVTLSCSPISGHRSVSWYQQTPGQGLQFLFEYFSETQRNKGNFPGRFSGRQFSNSRSEMNVSTLELGDSALYLCASSFQPTIGNEQFFGPGTRLTVL.

V and J are TRBV28 and TRBJ1-2; D is possibly TRBD1 (6 bases). V was pared by 4 bases and J by 0 bases, with 12 bases between. CDR3 length: 15 amino acids. CDR1 and CDR2 (germline): MDHEN, SYDVKM. CDR3 DNA sequence: TGTGCCAGCAGTTCTAGTGGACAGCCTAACTATGGCTACACCTTC. Translated, it gives CASSSSGQPNYGYTF.

The chain is built from TRBV7-9 and TRBJ2-7, with a possible D match to TRBD1 (6 bases). This CDR3 has 17 residues. Germline CDR1 and CDR2: SEHNR and FQNEAQ (reference sequence). The ends were cut back, 5 bases at V and 4 bases at J, with 24 bases in the middle. The DNA of the CDR3 is TGTGCCAGCAGCCGCCGAGACTTCCGGACAGAAGGGTACGAGCAGTACTTC. Its translation: CASSRRDFRTEGYEQYF.

The V gene is TRBV6-5, the J gene TRBJ2-2, with D tentatively TRBD2 (6 bases). The V and J ends lost 5 bases and 2 bases respectively, with 12 bases between them. The germline V gene encodes CDR1 MNHEY and CDR2 SVGAGI. This CDR3 comprises 15 residues. The CDR3 is CASSLSGLNTGELFF. DNA for the CDR3: TGTGCCAGCAGTCTAAGCGGGCTCAACACCGGGGAGCTGTTTTTT.

The chain recombines TRBV28 with TRBJ2-7; 11 bases are shared with TRBD2. The V and J ends lost 3 bases and 1 base, in that order; junction bases with no gene match: 2. CDR3 length equals 15 residues. CDR1 and CDR2 from the germline V gene are MDHEN and SYDVKM. DNA for the CDR3: TGTGCCAGCAGTTTCCGACTAGCGGGATCCTACGAGCAGTACTTC. It codes for CASSFRLAGSYEQYF. Supplemented by reference TRBV28 and TRBJ2-7, the full variable domain reads DVKVTQSSRYLVKRTGEKVFLECVQDMDHENMFWYRQDPGLGLRLIYFSYDVKMKEKGDIPEGYSVSREKKERFSLILESASTNQTSMYLCASSFRLAGSYEQYFGPGTRLTVT.

This clone appeared a single time. The rearrangement links TRBV28 to TRBJ2-7; D possibly corresponds to TRBD1 (5 bases). V was trimmed by 6 bases and J by 0 bases, leaving 12 bases between them. Germline CDR1 and CDR2: MDHEN and SYDVKM. This CDR3 comprises 14 residues. CDR3 nucleotides: TGTGCCAGCAGAAGACAGTCCTTCTCCTACGAGCAGTACTTC. This translates into CASRRQSFSYEQYF.

This clone showed up just a few times. This sequence joins TRBV9 and TRBJ2-2; D ambiguous. CDR1 is SGDLS, CDR2 YYNGEE, per germline. CDR3 length equals 16 residues. V lost 6 bases and J 2 bases, leaving 17 bases between the germline ends. The CDR3 loop is CASTTLVGFNTGELFF. CDR3 nucleotides: TGTGCCAGCACCACCCTAGTTGGATTTAACACCGGGGAGCTGTTTTTT.

The chain uses TRBV5-4 and TRBJ1-2; D is perhaps TRBD1 (6 bases). Trimming stripped 2 bases from V and 7 bases from J, with 21 bases between. This CDR3 is 16 amino acids long. Germline lookup yields CDR1 SGHNT and CDR2 YYREEE (reference sequence). In DNA form, the CDR3 reads TGTGCCAGCAGCTTCGGCCGACAGGACCAAGTGGGTGGCTACACCTTC. It is translated as CASSFGRQDQVGGYTF.

The chain is built from TRBV14 and TRBJ2-5; D might be TRBD2 (5 bases). Trimming pared 4 bases from V and 1 base from J, leaving 16 bases between. Germline V lookup: CDR1 SGHDN, CDR2 FVKESK. CDR3 length equals 16 residues. In DNA, the CDR3 is TGTGCCAGCAGCCCGGTCGGGGAGCCCCTCCAAGAGACCCAGTACTTC. Translating gives CASSPVGEPLQETQYF.

The V and J genes are TRBV5-1 and TRBJ1-1; D is unresolved. The V gene lost 3 bases and the J gene lost 7 bases, with 10 bases spanning the gap. The CDR3 consists of 12 residues. Germline CDR1 SGHRS, CDR2 YFSETQ. The CDR3 sequence: CASSWSGNEAFF. CDR3 DNA sequence: TGCGCCAGCAGCTGGTCCGGCAATGAAGCTTTCTTT. Based on the CDR3 plus reference TRBV5-1 and TRBJ1-1, the full variable domain is KAGVTQTPRYLIKTRGQQVTLSCSPISGHRSVSWYQQTPGQGLQFLFEYFSETQRNKGNFPGRFSGRQFSNSRSEMNVSTLELGDSALYLCASSWSGNEAFFGQGTRLTVV.

The chain is built from TRBV4-1 and TRBJ1-1, with D maybe TRBD1 (5 bases). This CDR3 has 14 residues. V gave up 4 bases and J gave up 1 base, with 10 bases separating them. CDR1 is MGHRA and CDR2 is YSYEKL in the germline V gene. The CDR3 region has the DNA TGCGCCAGCAGCCCGACAGTGGGGAACACTGAAGCTTTCTTT. Its protein is CASSPTVGNTEAFF.

The V and J genes are TRBV5-1 and TRBJ2-5; 9 bases line up with TRBD2. This CDR3 contains 16 residues. V was clipped by 4 bases and J by 5 bases; unmatched bases: 12. Germline CDR1 SGHRS, CDR2 YFSETQ. The CDR3 here is CASSTTSGRFGETQYF. The CDR3 nucleotides are TGCGCCAGCAGCACTACTAGCGGGCGGTTCGGGGAGACCCAGTACTTC.

V gene TRBV19 combines with J gene TRBJ2-4, with unresolved D. CDR1 is LNHDA, CDR2 SQIVND, per germline (reference sequence). The CDR3 extends over 16 amino acids. V lost 1 base and J 0 bases, leaving 10 bases between the germline ends. Here the CDR3 reads CASSIGYGVAKNIQYF. The CDR3 nucleotides read TGTGCCAGTAGTATAGGTTACGGCGTAGCCAAAAACATTCAGTACTTC. Combining the CDR3 with reference TRBV19 and TRBJ2-4 gives the whole variable domain DGGITQSPKYLFRKEGQNVTLSCEQNLNHDAMYWYRQDPGQGLRLIYYSQIVNDFQKGDIAEGYSVSREKKESFPLTVTSAQKNPTAFYLCASSIGYGVAKNIQYFGAGTRLSVL.

Here the CDR3 DNA reads TGTGCCAGCAGCCCTGCCCAAGAGACCCAGTACTTC. Translating it yields CASSPAQETQYF. The gene calls are TRBV3-1 (or the pseudogene TRBV3-2) and TRBJ2-5; D remains ambiguous. Germline V gene sequence: CDR1 LGHDT, CDR2 YNNKEL (reference sequence). CDR3 length: 12 residues. Trimming left V 4 bases short and J 1 base short, with 4 bases between.

The genes are TRBV5-1 and TRBJ1-3, with 9 bases that match TRBD1. The germline gives CDR1 SGHRS, CDR2 YFSETQ. V was pared by 1 base and J by 4 bases, with 12 bases of the junction left unmatched. This CDR3 is built from 18 residues. CDR3: CASSLSLLQDRGGNTIYF. In nucleotides, the CDR3 is TGCGCCAGCAGCTTGTCCCTACTTCAGGACAGGGGAGGAAACACCATATATTTT.

J is TRBJ1-2 and V is TRBV25-1; 12 bases match TRBD1. This CDR3 is 16 amino acids long. The germline V gene has CDR1 MGHDK and CDR2 SYGVNS. Losses at the gene ends were 1 base for V and 6 bases for J; bases not matched to a gene: 6. CDR3 sequence: CASSESGTGGEDGYTF. CDR3 in DNA: TGTGCCAGCAGTGAATCCGGGACAGGGGGCGAGGATGGCTACACCTTC.

The CDR3 sequence: CASSPPGGGSYNEQFF. For the CDR3, the DNA is TGTGCCAGCAGCCCCCCTGGAGGTGGCTCCTACAATGAGCAGTTCTTC. The chain links TRBV7-9 to TRBJ2-1; TRBD2 might be the D (5 bases). Germline V lookup: CDR1 SEHNR, CDR2 FQNEAQ (reference sequence). V lost 5 bases and J lost 0, with 14 bases in between. The CDR3 runs to 16 residues.

This rearrangement joins TRBV6-6 to TRBJ1-5; D gene ambiguous. Between the trimmed V and J ends, which lost 4 bases and 4 bases, there was a span of 8 bases. The CDR3 covers 13 residues. Germline V gives CDR1 MNHNY, CDR2 SVGAGI (reference sequence). CDR3 residues: CASSLVRNQPQHF. CDR3 DNA: TGTGCCAGCAGTTTGGTACGGAATCAGCCCCAGCATTTT.

The rearrangement joins TRBV12-3 or TRBV12-4 to TRBJ1-5, with TRBD1 identical over 8 bases. This CDR3 is built from 13 residues. V lost 3 bases to trimming and J lost 9 bases; unmatched junction nucleotides: 4. The CDR3 nucleotides are TGTGCCAGCAGTTTGACAGGGGTACGGCCCCAGCATTTT. Protein: CASSLTGVRPQHF.

This clone came up a few times. The J gene is TRBJ2-7, the V gene TRBV11-2; perhaps TRBD2 as D (6 bases). From germline, CDR1 is SGHAT and CDR2 FQNNGV. Trimming pared 1 base from V and 12 bases from J, leaving 13 bases between. This CDR3 contains 12 residues. CDR3 sequence (DNA): TGTGCCAGCAGCTTAGTCTCGGGAGAGGCGTACTTC. Amino acid sequence: CASSLVSGEAYF.

This clone is classed as medium-sized. The chain uses TRBV5-1 and TRBJ1-6, with D possibly TRBD1 on 5 matching bases. Between the trimmed V and J ends, which lost 0 bases and 5 bases, there was a span of 12 bases. The germline gives CDR1 SGHRS, CDR2 YFSETQ. The CDR3 is 16 residues long. CDR3 region: CASSLARGNDNSPLHF. CDR3 coding DNA: TGCGCCAGCAGCTTGGCCCGGGGGAACGATAATTCACCCCTCCACTTT.

The J gene is TRBJ2-4, the V gene TRBV6-6, with D possibly matching TRBD2 (7 bases). V was pared by 5 bases and J by 0 bases, with 20 bases between. CDR3 length equals 18 residues. CDR1 MNHNY and CDR2 SVGAGI come from the germline V gene (reference sequence). CDR3 nucleotide sequence: TGTGCCAGCAGTCCAGGGAGGGGGGGAGGCCTAGCCAAAAACATTCAGTACTTC. Encoded protein: CASSPGRGGGLAKNIQYF.